These 12 T cell receptor beta chains originate from one sample sequenced in a study of OX40 agonist ivuxolimab in advanced cancers. The data were produced by immunoSEQ multiplex PCR, yet TCRdb's version contains in-frame clones alone and is incomplete. The sample lists about 63,000 clones, approximately 86% occurring once. The material sequenced was CD4+ or CD8+ T cells sorted from blood, taken in a trial of the OX40 agonist ivuxolimab. The receptors derive from an adult with an advanced solid tumor such as melanoma, head and neck, liver or kidney cancer.

V gene TRBV5-1 combines with J gene TRBJ2-2; weak D call: TRBD2 (5 bases). CDR1 is SGHRS and CDR2 is YFSETQ in the germline V gene. V dropped 5 bases and J dropped 1 base, with 9 bases sitting between them. The CDR3 has 14 residues. The CDR3 coding sequence is TGCGCCAGCAGACATAGCGAGAACACCGGGGAGCTGTTTTTT. It codes for CASRHSENTGELFF.

V is TRBV12-5 and J is TRBJ2-1; TRBD1 matches 7 bases. The CDR3 has 14 amino acids. V shed 5 bases, J shed 6 bases, and the junction held 7 bases outside the gene matches. Germline V lookup: CDR1 LGHNT, CDR2 FRNRAP. CDR3 sequence (DNA): TGTGCTAGTGGTAACACGACAGGGACCAATGAGCAGTTCTTC. It yields the protein CASGNTTGTNEQFF.

The chain has TRBV4-1 and TRBJ2-1; D remains ambiguous. The CDR3 covers 12 residues. CDR1 is MGHRA, CDR2 YSYEKL, per germline. Trimming pared 0 bases from V and 5 bases from J, leaving 2 bases between. CDR3 nucleotides: TGCGCCAGCAGCCAAGATAACAATGAGCAGTTCTTC. It specifies CASSQDNNEQFF.

The V and J genes are TRBV5-1 and TRBJ2-5; D is perhaps TRBD2 (5 bases). CDR1 SGHRS and CDR2 YFSETQ come from the germline V gene. This CDR3 region has 15 residues. With 0 bases removed from V and 7 bases from J, the gap between germline ends came to 16 bases. The CDR3 DNA reads TGCGCCAGCAGCTTGGTTCCCGGACTCGAGGGGACCCAGTACTTC. Protein sequence: CASSLVPGLEGTQYF.

The rearrangement joins TRBV7-8 to TRBJ1-5, with TRBD1 identical over 7 bases. The CDR3 spans 13 residues. CDR1 and CDR2 from the germline V gene are SGHVS and FQNEAQ. The V and J ends lost 5 bases and 4 bases, in that order; junction bases with no gene match: 2. The CDR3 bases are TGTGCCAGCAGCCGGGACAGTAATCAGCCCCAGCATTTT. It encodes CASSRDSNQPQHF. Together with reference TRBV7-8 and TRBJ1-5, the CDR3 gives the full variable domain: GAGVSQSPRYKVAKRGQDVALRCDPISGHVSLFWYQQALGQGPEFLTYFQNEAQLDKSGLPSDRFFAERPEGSVSTLKIQRTQQEDSAVYLCASSRDSNQPQHFGDGTRLSIL.

This clone was counted a few times. CDR3 DNA: TGCAGCGTCGAACAGGGGGGGACTGAAGCTTTCTTT. It codes for CSVEQGGTEAFF. V and J are TRBV29-1 and TRBJ1-1; 8 bases agree with TRBD1. V lost 6 bases, J lost 5 bases, and 5 bases stayed unmatched. The CDR3 has 12 amino acids. CDR1 and CDR2 from the germline V gene are SQVTM and ANQGSEA.

This chain links TRBV5-4 with TRBJ2-1; 9 nucleotides line up with TRBD2. Germline trimming cut 4 bases from V and 5 bases from J; bases unmatched to any gene: 7. This CDR3 spans 15 amino acids. Germline values: CDR1 SGHNT, CDR2 YYREEE (reference sequence). CDR3 nucleotides: TGTGCCAGCAGCCATAGCGGGAGTTCCCACAATGAGCAGTTCTTC. Protein sequence: CASSHSGSSHNEQFF. Supplemented by reference TRBV5-4 and TRBJ2-1, the full variable domain reads ETGVTQSPTHLIKTRGQQVTLRCSSQSGHNTVSWYQQALGQGPQFIFQYYREEENGRGNFPPRFSGLQFPNYSSELNVNALELDDSALYLCASSHSGSSHNEQFFGPGTRLTVL.

In DNA, the CDR3 is TGTGCCAGCAGTTACGAAGGGAGCTCCTATAATTCACCCCTCCACTTT. Amino acids: CASSYEGSSYNSPLHF. The chain joins TRBV6-6 to TRBJ1-6; D not certain. V was clipped by 2 bases and J by 0 bases, with 8 bases between them. Germline values: CDR1 MNHNY, CDR2 SVGAGI (reference sequence). The CDR3 consists of 16 residues.

The V call is TRBV5-1, the J call TRBJ1-5, with D possibly being TRBD1 (5 bases). The CDR3 contains 14 residues. V was clipped by 4 bases and J by 7 bases, with 15 bases between them. Germline CDR1 reads SGHRS; CDR2 reads YFSETQ. CDR3 sequence (DNA): TGCGCCAGCAGCCTGGAGGGGTCAGGCCAGCCCCAGCATTTT. Residues: CASSLEGSGQPQHF.

The V and J genes are TRBV11-3 and TRBJ2-3; D might be TRBD1 (6 bases). Germline assignment: CDR1 SGHNT and CDR2 YENEEA. The CDR3 runs 14 residues. Trimming stripped 5 bases from V and 1 base from J, with 10 bases between. This CDR3 is CASSLRQGTDTQYF. CDR3 bases: TGTGCCAGCAGCCTTAGACAGGGCACAGATACGCAGTATTTT. Based on the CDR3 plus reference TRBV11-3 and TRBJ2-3, the full variable domain is EAGVVQSPRYKIIEKKQPVAFWCNPISGHNTLYWYLQNLGQGPELLIRYENEEAVDDSQLPKDRFSAERLKGVDSTLKIQPAELGDSAVYLCASSLRQGTDTQYFGPGTRLTVL.

On this clone itself: An end of the junction does not agree with germline; a read error may underlie this. The chain joins TRBV5-3 to TRBJ1-2, with 7 positions matching TRBD1. TRBV5-3 is labeled an ORF, and its function is uncertain. CDR3 size: 15 residues. CDR3 nucleotide sequence: TGTGCCAGCAGCTCTTATAGACAGGGCAGCTATGGCTACACCTTC. Its translation is CASSSYRQGSYGYTF.

The chain has TRBV7-9 and TRBJ1-1, with no clear D. This CDR3 has 13 residues. V lost 4 bases and J lost 0, with 6 bases in between. The germline gives CDR1 SEHNR, CDR2 FQNEAQ (reference sequence). The DNA of the CDR3 is TGTGCCAGCAGCTGGAACATGAACACTGAAGCTTTCTTT. Its translation is CASSWNMNTEAFF. Drawing the rest from reference TRBV7-9 and TRBJ1-1, the complete variable domain is DTGVSQNPRHKITKRGQNVTFRCDPISEHNRLYWYRQTLGQGPEFLTYFQNEAQLEKSRLLSDRFSAERPKGSFSTLEIQRTEQGDSAMYLCASSWNMNTEAFFGQGTRLTVV.